This T cell receptor (beta chain) was documented in a study of T cell clonotyping in hematopoietic cell transplantation. This clone was seen only once. Its antigen is unknown. The data were produced by immunoSEQ multiplex PCR, yet TCRdb's version contains in-frame clones alone and is incomplete. The top ten clones hold 0.75% to 1% of a sample with around 37,000 clones, about 96% of them seen once. Germline trimming cut 5 bases from V and 6 bases from J; bases unmatched to any gene: 14. Germline lookup yields CDR1 LNHDA and CDR2 SQIVND (reference sequence). The CDR3 is 16 residues long. Overall study findings and caveats: At the given depth, recipient repertoires were over 95% de novo clonotypes. No sorting was done, leaving CD4 and CD8 contributions mixed. Higher Inverse Simpson Index values in graft donor and pretransplant recipient predicted broader posttransplant TCR diversity. Pathologically expanded recipient clonotypes increased progressively from day 30 to day 180 as diversity fell.

The sequencing input was peripheral blood mononuclear cells. The chain joins TRBV19 to TRBJ1-1, with TRBD1 matching 8 bases. The clonotype originates from a man aged 30 to 45 in good health. Some clones in this sample may be carry-over from other donors' samples. DNA of the CDR3: TGTGCCAGTAGTCCAGGGACAGGACATATGAGGGCTGAAGCTTTCTTT. Its translation: CASSPGTGHMRAEAFF.